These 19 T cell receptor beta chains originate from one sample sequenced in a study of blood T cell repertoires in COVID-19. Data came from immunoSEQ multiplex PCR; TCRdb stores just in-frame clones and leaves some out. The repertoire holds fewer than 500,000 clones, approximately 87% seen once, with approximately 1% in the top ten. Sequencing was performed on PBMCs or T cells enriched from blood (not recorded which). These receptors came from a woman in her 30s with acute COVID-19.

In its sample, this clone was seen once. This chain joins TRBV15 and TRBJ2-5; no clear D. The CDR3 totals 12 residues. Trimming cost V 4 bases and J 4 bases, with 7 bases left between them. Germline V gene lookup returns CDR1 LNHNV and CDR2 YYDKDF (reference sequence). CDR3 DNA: TGTGCCACCAGCACCCTAATAGAGACCCAGTACTTC. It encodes CATSTLIETQYF.

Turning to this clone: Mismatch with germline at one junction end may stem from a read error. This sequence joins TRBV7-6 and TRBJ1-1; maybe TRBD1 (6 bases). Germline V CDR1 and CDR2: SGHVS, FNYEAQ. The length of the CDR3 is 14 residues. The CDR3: CASSLEYRAPEAFF. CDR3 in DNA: TGTGCCAGCAGCTTAGAGTACAGGGCCCCTGAGGCTTTCTTT. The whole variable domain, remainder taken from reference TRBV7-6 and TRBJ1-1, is GAGVSQSPRYKVTKRGQDVALRCDPISGHVSLYWYRQALGQGPEFLTYFNYEAQQDKSGLPNDRFSAERPEGSISTLTIQRTEQRDSAMYRCASSLEYRAPEAFFGQGTRLTVV.

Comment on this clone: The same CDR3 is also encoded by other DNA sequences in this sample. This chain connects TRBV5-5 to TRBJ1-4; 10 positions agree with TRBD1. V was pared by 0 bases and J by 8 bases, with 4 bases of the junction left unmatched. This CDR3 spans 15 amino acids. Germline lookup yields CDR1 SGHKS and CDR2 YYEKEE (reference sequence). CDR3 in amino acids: CASSLGQGAGEKLFF. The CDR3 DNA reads TGTGCCAGCAGCTTGGGACAGGGGGCAGGGGAAAAACTGTTTTTT.

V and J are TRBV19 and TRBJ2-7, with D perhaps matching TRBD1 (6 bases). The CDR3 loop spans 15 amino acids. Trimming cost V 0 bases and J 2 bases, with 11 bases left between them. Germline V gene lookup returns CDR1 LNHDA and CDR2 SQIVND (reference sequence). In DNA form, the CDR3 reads TGTGCCAGTAGTATAGATCTTGGACAGACCTACGAGCAGTACTTC. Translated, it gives CASSIDLGQTYEQYF.

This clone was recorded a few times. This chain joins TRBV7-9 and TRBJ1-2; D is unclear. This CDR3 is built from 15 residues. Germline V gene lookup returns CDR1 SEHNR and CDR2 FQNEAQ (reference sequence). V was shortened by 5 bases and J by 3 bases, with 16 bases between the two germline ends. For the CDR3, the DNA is TGTGCCAGCAGCGAGGGCGCAAAAGTGGACTATGGCTACACCTTC. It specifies CASSEGAKVDYGYTF. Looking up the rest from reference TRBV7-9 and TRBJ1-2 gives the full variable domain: DTGVSQNPRHKITKRGQNVTFRCDPISEHNRLYWYRQTLGQGPEFLTYFQNEAQLEKSRLLSDRFSAERPKGSFSTLEIQRTEQGDSAMYLCASSEGAKVDYGYTFGSGTRLTVV.

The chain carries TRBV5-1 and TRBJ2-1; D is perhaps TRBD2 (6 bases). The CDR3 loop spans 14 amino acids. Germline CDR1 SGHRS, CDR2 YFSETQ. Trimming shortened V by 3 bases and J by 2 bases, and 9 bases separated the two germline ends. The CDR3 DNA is TGCGCCAGCAGCTGGGCGGGGCCCTACAATGAGCAGTTCTTC. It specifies CASSWAGPYNEQFF.

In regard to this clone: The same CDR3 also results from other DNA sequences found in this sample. CDR3 in DNA: TGCAGCGTTGGGCAGGACTATGGCTACACCTTC. It yields the protein CSVGQDYGYTF. V and J are TRBV29-1 and TRBJ1-2, with D unclear. Germline CDR1 SQVTM, CDR2 ANQGSEA. The V end lost 4 bases, the J end lost 3 bases, and 6 bases lay between the germline ends. CDR3 size: 11 residues. Using reference TRBV29-1 and TRBJ1-2 for the parts outside the CDR3, the full variable domain is SAVISQKPSRDICQRGTSLTIQCQVDSQVTMMFWYRQQPGQSLTLIATANQGSEATYESGFVIDKFPISRPNLTFSTLTVSNMSPEDSSIYLCSVGQDYGYTFGSGTRLTVV.

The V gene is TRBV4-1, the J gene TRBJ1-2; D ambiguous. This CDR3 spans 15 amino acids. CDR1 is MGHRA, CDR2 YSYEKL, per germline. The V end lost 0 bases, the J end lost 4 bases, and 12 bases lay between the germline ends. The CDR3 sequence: CASSQDGGYSYGYTF. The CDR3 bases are TGCGCCAGCAGCCAAGATGGTGGGTACAGCTATGGCTACACCTTC.

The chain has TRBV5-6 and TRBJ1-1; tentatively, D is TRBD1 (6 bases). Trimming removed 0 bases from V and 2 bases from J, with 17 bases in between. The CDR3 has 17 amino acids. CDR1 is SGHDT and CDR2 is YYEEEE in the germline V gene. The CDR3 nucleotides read TGTGCCAGCAGCTTGGGGCCACAGGGTTCGATAAACACTGAAGCTTTCTTT. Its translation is CASSLGPQGSINTEAFF.

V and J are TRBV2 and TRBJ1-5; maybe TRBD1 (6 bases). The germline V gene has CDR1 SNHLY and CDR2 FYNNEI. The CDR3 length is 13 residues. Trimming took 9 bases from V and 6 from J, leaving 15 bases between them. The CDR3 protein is CARQGDAGQPQHF. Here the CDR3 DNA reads TGTGCCAGACAGGGTGATGCAGGTCAGCCCCAGCATTTT.

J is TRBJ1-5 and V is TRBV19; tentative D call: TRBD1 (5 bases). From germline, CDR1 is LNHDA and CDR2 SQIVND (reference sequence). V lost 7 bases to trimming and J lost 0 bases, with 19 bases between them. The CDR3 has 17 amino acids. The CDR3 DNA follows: TGTGCCAGTACCGAACCGTTTAGACAGTATAGCAATCAGCCCCAGCATTTT. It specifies CASTEPFRQYSNQPQHF. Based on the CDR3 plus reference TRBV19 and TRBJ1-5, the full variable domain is DGGITQSPKYLFRKEGQNVTLSCEQNLNHDAMYWYRQDPGQGLRLIYYSQIVNDFQKGDIAEGYSVSREKKESFPLTVTSAQKNPTAFYLCASTEPFRQYSNQPQHFGDGTRLSIL.

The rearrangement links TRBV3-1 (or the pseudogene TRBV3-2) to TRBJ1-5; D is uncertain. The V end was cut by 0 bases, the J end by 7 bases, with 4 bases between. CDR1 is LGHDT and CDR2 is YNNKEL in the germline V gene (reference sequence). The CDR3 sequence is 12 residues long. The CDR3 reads CASSQDRQPQHF. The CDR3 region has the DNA TGTGCCAGCAGCCAAGATCGGCAGCCCCAGCATTTT.

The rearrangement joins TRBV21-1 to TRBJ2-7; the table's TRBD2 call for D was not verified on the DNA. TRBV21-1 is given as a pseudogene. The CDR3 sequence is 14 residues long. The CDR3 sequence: CASSPEHPGGEQYF. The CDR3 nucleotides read TGTGCCAGCAGCCCGGAACACCCCGGGGGCGAGCAGTACTTC.

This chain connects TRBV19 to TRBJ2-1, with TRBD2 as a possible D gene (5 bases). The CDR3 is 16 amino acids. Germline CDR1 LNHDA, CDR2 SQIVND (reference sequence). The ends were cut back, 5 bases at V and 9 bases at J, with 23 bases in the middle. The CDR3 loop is CASSERTRIFVGEQFF. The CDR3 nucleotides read TGTGCCAGTAGTGAACGGACTCGTATTTTCGTGGGTGAGCAGTTCTTC.

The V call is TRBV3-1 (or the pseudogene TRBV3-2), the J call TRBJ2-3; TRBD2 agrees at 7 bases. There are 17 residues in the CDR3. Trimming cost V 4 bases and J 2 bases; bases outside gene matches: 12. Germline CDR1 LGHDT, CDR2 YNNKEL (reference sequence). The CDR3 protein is CASSPGPRGSNTDTQYF. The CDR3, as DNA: TGTGCCAGCAGCCCCGGACCGCGGGGGAGTAACACAGATACGCAGTATTTT.

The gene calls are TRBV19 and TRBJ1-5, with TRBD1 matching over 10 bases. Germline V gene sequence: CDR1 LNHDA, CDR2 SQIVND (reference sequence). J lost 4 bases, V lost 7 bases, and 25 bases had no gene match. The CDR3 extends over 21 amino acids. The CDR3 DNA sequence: TGTGCCAGTACCACCCCATTTACACGGGACAGGGGAAGCTTTAGAAATCAGCCCCAGCATTTT. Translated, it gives CASTTPFTRDRGSFRNQPQHF.

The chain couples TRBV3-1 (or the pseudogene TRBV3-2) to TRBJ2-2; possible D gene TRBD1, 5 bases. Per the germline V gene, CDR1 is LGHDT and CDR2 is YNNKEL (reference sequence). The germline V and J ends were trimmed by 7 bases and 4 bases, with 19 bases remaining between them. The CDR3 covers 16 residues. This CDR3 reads CASTLKLGRGTGELFF. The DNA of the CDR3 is TGTGCCAGCACCCTTAAACTGGGGCGTGGCACCGGGGAGCTGTTTTTT.

CDR3 region: CATSPGFVDEQFF. Written as DNA, the CDR3 is TGTGCCACCAGTCCGGGGTTCGTCGATGAGCAGTTCTTC. J is TRBJ2-1 and V is TRBV24-1, with a weak D call TRBD2 (5 bases). Germline-derived CDR1 and CDR2 are KGHDR and SFDVKD. Trimming shortened V by 6 bases and J by 8 bases, and 13 bases separated the two germline ends. The CDR3 totals 13 residues.

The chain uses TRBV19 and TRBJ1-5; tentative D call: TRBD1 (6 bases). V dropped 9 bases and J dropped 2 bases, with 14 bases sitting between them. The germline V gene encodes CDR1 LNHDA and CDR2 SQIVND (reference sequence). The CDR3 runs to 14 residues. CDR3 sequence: CASLQGYGNQPQHF. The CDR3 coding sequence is TGTGCCAGCCTACAGGGCTACGGCAATCAGCCCCAGCATTTT.